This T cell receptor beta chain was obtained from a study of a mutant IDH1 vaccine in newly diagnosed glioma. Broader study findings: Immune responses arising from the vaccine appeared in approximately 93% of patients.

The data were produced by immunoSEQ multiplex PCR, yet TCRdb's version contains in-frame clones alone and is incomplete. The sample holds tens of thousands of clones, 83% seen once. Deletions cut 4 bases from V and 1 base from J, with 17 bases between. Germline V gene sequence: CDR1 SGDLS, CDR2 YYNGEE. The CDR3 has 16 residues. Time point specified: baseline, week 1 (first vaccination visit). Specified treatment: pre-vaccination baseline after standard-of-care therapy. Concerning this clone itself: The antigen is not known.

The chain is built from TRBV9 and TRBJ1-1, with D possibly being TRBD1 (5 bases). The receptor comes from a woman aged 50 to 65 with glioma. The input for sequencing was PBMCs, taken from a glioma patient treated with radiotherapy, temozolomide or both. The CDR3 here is CASSFTPTEGNTEAFF. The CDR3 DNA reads TGTGCCAGCAGCTTTACCCCGACAGAGGGGAACACTGAAGCTTTCTTT.